Listed here are 23 T cell receptor beta chains from one sample, sequenced in a study of blood T cells in healthy people across ages. A J-beta primer mix and a sample-barcoded 5' primer were used in a second PCR of about 7 to 12 cycles. MiXCR, applied by TCRdb to the 5' RACE reads, yields one record per CDR3 protein. The table shows about 2 million distinct CDR3 sequences, with about 50% occurring only once. The sample was blood. The receptors originated from a woman in her forties in good health.

The V call is TRBV20-1, the J call TRBJ2-4; D unresolved. With the DNA end fitting TRBJ2-7 better, the J assignment may be wrong. The germline gives CDR1 DFQATT, CDR2 SNEGSKA (reference sequence). The CDR3 covers 13 residues. For the CDR3, the DNA is TGCAGTGCTAGGGATGACAAGGCCTACGAGCAGTACTTC. Protein: CSARDDKAYEQYF.

The chain uses TRBV6-2 or TRBV6-3 and TRBJ2-7; 10 nucleotides match TRBD1. CDR1 is MNHEY, CDR2 SVGEGT, per germline. The CDR3 is 15 residues long. V lost 3 bases to trimming and J lost 6 bases; unmatched junction nucleotides: 8. CDR3 coding DNA: TGTGCCAGCAGTTATTCCGGGACAGGGGCGAGCGAGCAGTACTTC. It specifies CASSYSGTGASEQYF.

This clonotype was counted only a few times. The gene calls are TRBV27 and TRBJ2-6; the D gene could be TRBD1 or TRBD2 (5 bases each). Per germline, CDR1 MNHEY and CDR2 SMNVEV (reference sequence). The CDR3 loop spans 18 amino acids. Trimming pared 5 bases from V and 1 base from J, leaving 18 bases between. CDR3 in DNA: TGTGCCAGCAGTACCCCCCGGTGGGACCCTTCTGGGGCCAACGTCCTGACTTTC. This encodes CASSTPRWDPSGANVLTF. The full variable domain, in which reference TRBV27 and TRBJ2-6 provide the parts outside the CDR3, is EAQVTQNPRYLITVTGKKLTVTCSQNMNHEYMSWYRQDPGLGLRQIYYSMNVEVTDKGDVPEGYKVSRKEKRNFPLILESPSPNQTSLYFCASSTPRWDPSGANVLTFGAGSRLTVL.

This clonotype showed up just a few times. Written as DNA, the CDR3 is TGCGCCAGCAGCTGGCGGACAGGGCCCCTCCAAGAGACCCAGTACTTC. It translates to CASSWRTGPLQETQYF. The rearrangement uses TRBV5-1 and TRBJ2-5, with 8 bases fitting TRBD1. The CDR3 has 16 amino acids. Germline trimming cut 3 bases from V and 1 base from J; bases unmatched to any gene: 8. CDR1 and CDR2 (germline): SGHRS, YFSETQ.

This clonotype appeared once. The V gene is TRBV6-6, the J gene TRBJ2-7; tentative D call: TRBD2 (5 bases). CDR1 is MNHNY, CDR2 SVGAGI, per germline (reference sequence). The CDR3 has 14 residues. Trimming took off 5 bases at V and 2 bases at J, with 13 bases between the two ends. CDR3 DNA sequence: TGTGCCAGCAGTCCCGAGAGGGTGACCTACGAGCAGTACTTC. As protein: CASSPERVTYEQYF.

This rearrangement joins TRBV27 to TRBJ2-2; a possible D gene is TRBD2 (6 bases). The CDR3 is made up of 16 amino acids. Deletions cut 7 bases from V and 0 bases from J, with 15 bases between. CDR1 MNHEY and CDR2 SMNVEV come from the germline V gene (reference sequence). The CDR3 is CASILHGGPNTGELFF. Here the CDR3 DNA reads TGTGCCAGCATCCTACACGGGGGTCCGAACACCGGGGAGCTGTTTTTT.

The chain has TRBV4-3 and TRBJ1-4, with TRBD1 as a possible D gene (5 bases). From germline, CDR1 is LGHNA and CDR2 YSLEER. V lost 6 bases and J 7 bases, leaving 12 bases between the germline ends. This CDR3 has 13 amino acids. CDR3: CASRTVGGEKLFF. The CDR3 DNA follows: TGCGCCAGCAGAACCGTGGGGGGTGAAAAACTGTTTTTT.

The V call is TRBV20-1, the J call TRBJ1-2, with D uncertain. V was cut by 5 bases and J by 4 bases, with 11 bases left in between. This CDR3 contains 12 residues. Germline CDR1 is DFQATT and CDR2 is SNEGSKA (reference sequence). CDR3 protein: CSALGTLYGYTF. The CDR3 DNA is TGCAGTGCTTTGGGAACGCTCTATGGCTACACCTTC.

The J gene is TRBJ2-5, the V gene TRBV6-1; tentative D call: TRBD1 (7 bases). V lost 10 bases, J lost 4 bases, and 13 bases lay in between. CDR1 MNHNS and CDR2 SASEGT come from the germline V gene. The CDR3 runs 12 residues. This CDR3 is CAIQGGRETQYF. CDR3 in DNA: TGTGCCATCCAGGGGGGTAGAGAGACCCAGTACTTC.

This chain links TRBV4-3 with TRBJ1-5, with a weak D call TRBD1 (5 bases). The germline gives CDR1 LGHNA, CDR2 YSLEER. The V and J ends lost 0 bases and 3 bases respectively, with 9 bases between them. This CDR3 region has 15 residues. The CDR3 reads CASSQDRVTNQPQHF. In nucleotides, the CDR3 is TGCGCCAGCAGCCAAGACAGGGTGACCAATCAGCCCCAGCATTTT.

The chain joins TRBV20-1 to TRBJ1-5, with TRBD1 identical over 9 bases. This CDR3 spans 17 amino acids. V lost 4 bases, J lost 6 bases, and 16 bases stayed unmatched. The germline CDR1 and CDR2 sequences are DFQATT and SNEGSKA (reference sequence). The CDR3, as DNA: TGCAGTGCTATACACCGGGACAGGGTCAAAACCGGTCAGCCCCAGCATTTT. Its protein product is CSAIHRDRVKTGQPQHF.

The V call is TRBV9, the J call TRBJ2-1, with D maybe TRBD1 (7 bases). The germline V and J ends were trimmed by 4 bases and 9 bases, with 29 bases remaining between them. Germline lookup yields CDR1 SGDLS and CDR2 YYNGEE. This CDR3 is 18 amino acids long. CDR3 loop: CASSTAGGLAALLGEQFF. The CDR3 DNA reads as TGTGCCAGCAGCACCGCAGGGGGGCTCGCAGCCCTCCTTGGTGAGCAGTTCTTC.

This clonotype occurred a few times. V is TRBV2 and J is TRBJ2-5, with D tentatively TRBD1 (5 bases). The CDR3 runs to 14 residues. V was pared by 5 bases and J by 2 bases, with 12 bases between. Germline assignment: CDR1 SNHLY and CDR2 FYNNEI. This CDR3 is CASSMTDEQETQYF. In DNA form, the CDR3 reads TGTGCCAGCAGTATGACAGATGAACAAGAGACCCAGTACTTC.

This clonotype appeared a single time. The chain has TRBV7-3 and TRBJ2-1; the match to TRBD1 covers 9 bases. The CDR3 is 15 amino acids. Germline V gene sequence: CDR1 SGHTA, CDR2 FQGTGA. The J segment lost 6 bases and the V segment lost 5 bases, leaving 8 bases of the junction unmatched. The CDR3 bases are TGTGCCAGCAGCGTCACAGGGGGCTCTTCCAATGAGCAGTTCTTC. Translation: CASSVTGGSSNEQFF.

The chain uses TRBV19 and TRBJ2-1; weak D call: TRBD1 (6 bases). This CDR3 contains 14 residues. Trimming stripped 6 bases from V and 8 bases from J, with 17 bases between. The germline CDR1 and CDR2 sequences are LNHDA and SQIVND (reference sequence). DNA for the CDR3: TGTGCCAGTAGCCTCCAATGGGGGCGGGATGAGCAGTTCTTC. It specifies CASSLQWGRDEQFF. Full variable domain (outside the CDR3, taken from reference TRBV19 and TRBJ2-1): DGGITQSPKYLFRKEGQNVTLSCEQNLNHDAMYWYRQDPGQGLRLIYYSQIVNDFQKGDIAEGYSVSREKKESFPLTVTSAQKNPTAFYLCASSLQWGRDEQFFGPGTRLTVL.

This clonotype was seen once. The rearrangement uses TRBV25-1 and TRBJ2-1; no reliable D call. Germline CDR1 MGHDK, CDR2 SYGVNS. Trimming shortened V by 6 bases and J by 8 bases, and 17 bases separated the two germline ends. This CDR3 has 14 amino acids. The CDR3, as DNA: TGTGCCAGCAGGATGCGTAAGCCTTTGGATGAGCAGTTCTTC. Protein sequence: CASRMRKPLDEQFF.

This clonotype has a handful of counts. The genes are TRBV4-3 and TRBJ1-2; D may be TRBD1 (6 bases). V gave up 0 bases and J gave up 8 bases, with 13 bases separating them. The germline gives CDR1 LGHNA, CDR2 YSLEER. The CDR3 runs to 14 residues. CDR3 region: CASSQDHPGAGYTF. Here the CDR3 DNA reads TGCGCCAGCAGCCAAGATCACCCAGGGGCCGGCTACACCTTC.

This clonotype showed up just a few times. The rearrangement uses TRBV7-2 and TRBJ2-4; D gene unclear. Germline CDR1 and CDR2: SGHTA and FQGNSA. V was trimmed by 5 bases and J by 0 bases, leaving 8 bases between them. The CDR3 has 14 amino acids. The chain's CDR3 is CASSAELAKNIQYF. DNA for the CDR3: TGTGCCAGCAGCGCGGAGTTAGCCAAAAACATTCAGTACTTC. The full variable domain, rest sourced from reference TRBV7-2 and TRBJ2-4, is GAGVSQSPSNKVTEKGKDVELRCDPISGHTALYWYRQSLGQGLEFLIYFQGNSAPDKSGLPSDRFSAERTGGSVSTLTIQRTQQEDSAVYLCASSAELAKNIQYFGAGTRLSVL.

J is TRBJ2-7 and V is TRBV15, with D maybe TRBD1 (5 bases). The CDR3 is made up of 15 amino acids. Germline V CDR1 and CDR2: LNHNV, YYDKDF (reference sequence). Trimming took off 2 bases at V and 5 bases at J, with 16 bases between the two ends. The CDR3 sequence: CATSRPTQKGNEQYF. The CDR3 nucleotides are TGTGCCACCAGCAGACCTACCCAGAAGGGGAACGAGCAGTACTTC.

The gene calls are TRBV10-3 and TRBJ1-2, with 9 positions matching TRBD1. CDR1 is ENHRY and CDR2 is SYGVKD in the germline V gene. The CDR3 spans 12 residues. After removal of 7 bases from V and 6 bases from J, the junction contained 3 bases not matched to a gene. As DNA, the CDR3 is TGTGCCATCATGGGACAGGGCGATGGCTACACCTTC. Protein: CAIMGQGDGYTF.

The CDR3 here is CSARIRGDNEQFF. Here the CDR3 DNA reads TGCAGTGCTAGAATCCGGGGCGACAATGAGCAGTTCTTC. The rearrangement links TRBV20-1 to TRBJ2-1, with D perhaps TRBD1 or TRBD2 (5 bases each). Deletions cut 2 bases from V and 5 bases from J, with 10 bases between. The CDR3 sequence is 13 residues long. CDR1 is DFQATT, CDR2 SNEGSKA, per germline (reference sequence).

The chain joins TRBV7-2 to TRBJ1-4, with 8 bases lining up with TRBD1. Trimming cost V 5 bases and J 8 bases; bases outside gene matches: 4. Germline lookup yields CDR1 SGHTA and CDR2 FQGNSA. The CDR3 is made up of 13 amino acids. This chain's CDR3 is CASSPNRGEKLFF. The CDR3 DNA follows: TGTGCCAGCAGCCCAAACAGGGGGGAAAAACTGTTTTTT.

In this sample, this clonotype turned up a few times. The genes are TRBV6-5 and TRBJ1-2; 7 bases are a match to TRBD1. Germline-derived CDR1 and CDR2 are MNHEY and SVGAGI. The CDR3 runs 16 residues. V gave up 0 bases and J gave up 4 bases; unmatched junction bases: 8. The CDR3 nucleotides read TGTGCCAGCAGTTACTCTCTAATGGGACAGCTCTATGGCTACACCTTC. Translated: CASSYSLMGQLYGYTF.